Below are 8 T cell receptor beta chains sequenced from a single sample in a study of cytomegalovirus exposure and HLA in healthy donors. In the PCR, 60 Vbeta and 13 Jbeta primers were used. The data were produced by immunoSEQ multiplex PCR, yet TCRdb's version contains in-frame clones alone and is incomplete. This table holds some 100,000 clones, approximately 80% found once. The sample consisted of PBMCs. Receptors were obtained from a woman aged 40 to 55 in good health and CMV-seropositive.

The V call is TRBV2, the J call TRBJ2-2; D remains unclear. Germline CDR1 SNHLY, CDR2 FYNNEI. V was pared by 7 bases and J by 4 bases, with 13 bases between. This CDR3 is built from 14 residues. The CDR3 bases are TGTGCCAGCATGCCCCAAACAGCCACCGGGGAGCTGTTTTTT. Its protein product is CASMPQTATGELFF.

CDR3 coding DNA: TGTGCCAGCTCACCACCGCCTCAGGGAACTGAAGCTTTCTTT. Residues: CASSPPPQGTEAFF. The chain uses TRBV18 and TRBJ1-1, with D possibly being TRBD1 (5 bases). The ends were cut back, 0 bases at V and 5 bases at J, with 10 bases in the middle. There are 14 residues in the CDR3. CDR1 and CDR2 (germline): KGHSH, LQKENI.

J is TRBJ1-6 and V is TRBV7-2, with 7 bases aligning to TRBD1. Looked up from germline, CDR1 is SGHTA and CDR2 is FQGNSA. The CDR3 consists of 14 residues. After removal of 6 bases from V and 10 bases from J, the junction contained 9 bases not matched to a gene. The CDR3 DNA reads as TGTGCCAGCAGTCTAGGTACAGGGGTCTCACCCCTCCACTTT. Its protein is CASSLGTGVSPLHF.

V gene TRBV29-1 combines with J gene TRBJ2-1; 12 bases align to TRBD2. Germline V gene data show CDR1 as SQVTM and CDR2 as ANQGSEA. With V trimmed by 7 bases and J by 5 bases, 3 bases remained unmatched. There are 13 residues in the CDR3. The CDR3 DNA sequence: TGCAGCGCAAGACTAGCGGGGGACAATGAGCAGTTCTTC. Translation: CSARLAGDNEQFF.

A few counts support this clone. The CDR3 coding sequence is TGTGCCAGCAGCTTTGAGGGATGGGGTGGGAATAGGACTGAAGCTTTCTTT. It is translated as CASSFEGWGGNRTEAFF. The chain carries TRBV5-6 and TRBJ1-1; D is unclear. The CDR3 loop spans 17 amino acids. Germline lookup yields CDR1 SGHDT and CDR2 YYEEEE. V lost 2 bases, J lost 5 bases, and 22 bases lay in between. The variable domain in full, with the rest retrieved from reference TRBV5-6 and TRBJ1-1, is DAGVTQSPTHLIKTRGQQVTLRCSPKSGHDTVSWYQQALGQGPQFIFQYYEEEERQRGNFPDRFSGHQFPNYSSELNVNALLLGDSALYLCASSFEGWGGNRTEAFFGQGTRLTVV.

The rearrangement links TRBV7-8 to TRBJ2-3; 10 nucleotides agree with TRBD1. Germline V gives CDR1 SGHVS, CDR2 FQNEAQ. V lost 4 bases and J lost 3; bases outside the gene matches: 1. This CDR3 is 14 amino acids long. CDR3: CASSWTGGTDTQYF. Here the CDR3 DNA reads TGTGCCAGCAGCTGGACAGGGGGTACAGATACGCAGTATTTT.

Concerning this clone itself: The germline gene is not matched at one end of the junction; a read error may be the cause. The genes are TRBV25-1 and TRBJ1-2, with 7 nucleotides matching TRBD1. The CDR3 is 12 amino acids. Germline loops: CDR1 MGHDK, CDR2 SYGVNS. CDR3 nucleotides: TGTGCCAGTAAGGGACAGAGTTATGGCTACCCCTTC. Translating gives CASKGQSYGYPF.

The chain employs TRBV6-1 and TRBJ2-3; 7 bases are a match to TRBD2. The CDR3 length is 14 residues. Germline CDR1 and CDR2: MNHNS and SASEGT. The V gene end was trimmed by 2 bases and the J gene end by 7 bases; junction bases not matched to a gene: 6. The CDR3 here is CASSENGGGNTQYF. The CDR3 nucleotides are TGTGCCAGCAGTGAAAATGGGGGAGGGAATACGCAGTATTTT.